These 14 T cell receptor beta chains share one sample of origin, sequenced in a study of cytomegalovirus exposure and HLA in healthy donors (dated by TCRdb to the late 2010s). The library was obtained by the immunoSEQ multiplex PCR assay. For the multiplex PCR, a mixture combining 60 forward primers for TCR Vbeta segments and 13 reverse primers for TCR Jbeta segments was used. What TCRdb holds here is the immuneACCESS table cut down to in-frame rearrangements. Part of the clones is not present; checked against another copy, under half of the missing clones reflect an unresolved V gene, and the others are unexplained. The sample yields 190,000 or so clones; 75% to 90% were counted once. Around 1.6% of the sample is taken by the ten largest. Material: PBMCs. The receptors originated from a man aged 50-60 years in good health and CMV-seronegative.

V usage is TRBV11-2 and J usage is TRBJ2-3; TRBD1 might be the D (5 bases). The V gene's germline CDR1 is SGHAT and CDR2 FQNNGV. V lost 5 bases to trimming and J lost 1 base, with 13 bases between them. CDR3 length: 15 residues. The CDR3 bases are TGTGCCAGCAGCGTTCAGGGTGGGGGCACAGATACGCAGTATTTT. Translated, it gives CASSVQGGGTDTQYF.

V usage is TRBV28 and J usage is TRBJ2-7; D is possibly TRBD1 (6 bases). Looked up from germline, CDR1 is MDHEN and CDR2 is SYDVKM. V was pared by 7 bases and J by 6 bases, with 13 bases between. This CDR3 is built from 12 residues. The CDR3 reads CASKTGSREQYF. DNA of the CDR3: TGTGCCAGCAAAACAGGGAGTCGCGAGCAGTACTTC.

The V call is TRBV5-1, the J call TRBJ2-3; 7 nucleotides line up with TRBD2. Germline values: CDR1 SGHRS, CDR2 YFSETQ. Trimming cost V 4 bases and J 1 base; bases outside gene matches: 12. CDR3 length equals 17 residues. The CDR3 loop is CASSPRRARGGTDTQYF. As DNA, the CDR3 is TGCGCCAGCAGCCCCCGCCGTGCTCGGGGGGGCACAGATACGCAGTATTTT.

V gene TRBV6-1 combines with J gene TRBJ2-7, with 7 nucleotides matching TRBD1. Trimming took 10 bases from V and 4 from J; bases not matched to a gene: 10. The germline gives CDR1 MNHNS, CDR2 SASEGT. The CDR3 is made up of 13 amino acids. The CDR3 region is CAIPGTDPYEQYF. The CDR3 DNA is TGTGCCATTCCAGGGACAGACCCTTACGAGCAGTACTTC.

The CDR3 here is CASSPGLAGDGETQYF. For the CDR3, the DNA is TGTGCCAGCAGCCCGGGACTAGCGGGAGATGGAGAGACCCAGTACTTC. The chain carries TRBV11-3 and TRBJ2-5; TRBD2 aligns across 14 bases. Germline CDR1 SGHNT, CDR2 YENEEA. The length of the CDR3 is 16 residues. V trimming: 5 bases; J trimming: 4 bases; junction bases outside the gene matches: 6.

This clone has a single count. The chain couples TRBV7-2 to TRBJ2-5; D unresolved. There are 14 residues in the CDR3. V lost 5 bases, J lost 2 bases, and 12 bases lay in between. Germline V gene sequence: CDR1 SGHTA, CDR2 FQGNSA. The CDR3: CASSPRRRQETQYF. CDR3 nucleotides: TGTGCCAGCAGCCCCCGTCGGAGACAAGAGACCCAGTACTTC.

The rearrangement joins TRBV5-1 to TRBJ1-2; D may be TRBD1 (6 bases). CDR3 length: 13 amino acids. V lost 3 bases and J 3 bases, leaving 9 bases between the germline ends. Germline lookup yields CDR1 SGHRS and CDR2 YFSETQ. The CDR3 is CASSWGTYYGYTF. As DNA, the CDR3 is TGCGCCAGCAGCTGGGGGACATACTATGGCTACACCTTC.

The chain recombines TRBV11-2 with TRBJ1-2; no firm D call. In germline, CDR1 is SGHAT, CDR2 FQNNGV. CDR3 length: 16 residues. Trimming cost V 1 base and J 8 bases, with 20 bases left between them. CDR3 nucleotide sequence: TGTGCCAGCAGCTTAGCCCTTGGCGGCCTATCTAGGGGCTACACCTTC. It yields the protein CASSLALGGLSRGYTF.

This chain joins TRBV28 and TRBJ2-7; 10 nucleotides align to TRBD2. CDR1 is MDHEN, CDR2 SYDVKM, per germline. J gave up 8 bases and V 2 bases, and 6 bases lay outside the gene matches. This CDR3 is 14 amino acids long. CDR3 residues: CASSLTSGVWKQYF. CDR3 in DNA: TGTGCCAGCAGTTTAACTAGCGGGGTCTGGAAGCAGTACTTC.

The CDR3 nucleotides are TGCGCCAGCAGCTTGTTGGGGGCCCATAGCACAGATACGCAGTATTTT. Translated, it gives CASSLLGAHSTDTQYF. V usage is TRBV5-1 and J usage is TRBJ2-3, with a tentative D call TRBD1 (6 bases). This CDR3 comprises 16 residues. V lost 1 base, J lost 0 bases, and 12 bases lay in between. Germline V gives CDR1 SGHRS, CDR2 YFSETQ.

The chain carries TRBV5-1 and TRBJ2-5; 8 nucleotides match TRBD2. The CDR3 extends over 16 amino acids. The germline gives CDR1 SGHRS, CDR2 YFSETQ. The V and J ends lost 0 bases and 0 bases, in that order; junction bases with no gene match: 4. The CDR3 region has the DNA TGCGCCAGCAGCTTGGATACTAGCGGAAACCAAGAGACCCAGTACTTC. Protein sequence: CASSLDTSGNQETQYF.

The rearrangement uses TRBV4-1 and TRBJ2-2; 12 bases are shared with TRBD2. The germline gives CDR1 MGHRA, CDR2 YSYEKL. This CDR3 contains 17 residues. V trimming: 3 bases; J trimming: 0 bases; junction bases outside the gene matches: 2. The CDR3 DNA reads as TGCGCCAGCAGCCATACTAGCGGGAGGTCGAACACCGGGGAGCTGTTTTTT. Translating gives CASSHTSGRSNTGELFF.

This sequence joins TRBV5-1 and TRBJ2-3; TRBD2 agrees at 11 bases. J gave up 5 bases and V 6 bases, and 8 bases lay outside the gene matches. The CDR3 spans 15 residues. Germline CDR1 SGHRS, CDR2 YFSETQ. DNA of the CDR3: TGCGCCAGCATGAAAGGGCTAGCGGGAGGAGATACGCAGTATTTT. Its protein is CASMKGLAGGDTQYF.

The CDR3: CASRPGTVTEQYF. The CDR3, as DNA: TGTGCCAGCAGGCCCGGGACAGTGACCGAGCAGTACTTC. This rearrangement joins TRBV25-1 to TRBJ2-7, with TRBD1 matching 7 bases. Germline trimming cut 6 bases from V and 6 bases from J; bases unmatched to any gene: 8. CDR1 is MGHDK and CDR2 is SYGVNS in the germline V gene. This CDR3 contains 13 residues.